Presented here are 21 T cell receptor beta chains from one specimen sequenced in a study of patients and donors after allogeneic stem cell transplantation (dated by TCRdb to 2020 to 2022). The library was produced with RT-PCR. Instrument used: NextSeq 550. The raw public data were reprocessed by TCRdb itself: fastp quality trimming at Q25, MiXCR clonotype calling, in-frame beta chains only. Merged by CDR3 protein, the rows form single entries marked with the most common genes and DNA. In all, the sample holds some 960,000 distinct CDR3 sequences, and approximately 18% of those were seen once. The top ten constitute about 6% of the sample. Sequenced material: blood, either unsorted or a sorted T cell fraction (not recorded which). The receptors originated from a human donor who was either an allogeneic HSCT recipient or a stem cell or donor lymphocyte infusion donor (not recorded which). It is not recorded whose cells these are; they may come from a transplant donor.

This clonotype showed up just a few times. The J gene is TRBJ1-1, the V gene TRBV7-6; TRBD1 agrees at 7 bases. CDR3 length: 17 residues. Germline V gene data show CDR1 as SGHVS and CDR2 as FNYEAQ. Trimming took 4 bases from V and 0 from J; bases not matched to a gene: 11. Here the CDR3 DNA reads TGTGCCAGCAGCTCAAGGGGCGGGACAGTGATGAACACTGAAGCTTTCTTT. Its protein product is CASSSRGGTVMNTEAFF.

This clonotype showed up many times. The chain links TRBV9 to TRBJ1-4; TRBD1 might be the D (6 bases). This CDR3 spans 15 amino acids. Trimming shortened V by 4 bases and J by 7 bases, and 17 bases separated the two germline ends. Germline assignment: CDR1 SGDLS and CDR2 YYNGEE. CDR3 DNA sequence: TGTGCCAGCAGCCCCAGGGAGGGGGACGGTGAAAAACTGTTTTTT. Encoded protein: CASSPREGDGEKLFF.

The rearrangement joins TRBV2 to TRBJ1-2; D uncertain. The CDR3 has 14 residues. Germline V lookup: CDR1 SNHLY, CDR2 FYNNEI. V lost 2 bases and J 7 bases, leaving 14 bases between the germline ends. The CDR3 protein is CASSEMAGGTGYTF. The CDR3 nucleotides are TGTGCCAGCAGTGAAATGGCAGGAGGAACTGGCTACACCTTC.

The chain employs TRBV6-1 and TRBJ2-7; 8 positions agree with TRBD2. The germline V gene has CDR1 MNHNS and CDR2 SASEGT. With V trimmed by 6 bases and J by 4 bases, 8 bases remained unmatched. This CDR3 comprises 14 residues. The CDR3 spells CASRNGLAYYEQYF. CDR3 coding DNA: TGTGCCAGCAGAAACGGACTAGCTTATTACGAGCAGTACTTC.

The chain's CDR3 is CASSDPSGWGAKNIQYF. The CDR3 DNA is TGTGCCAGCAGTGATCCTAGCGGATGGGGAGCCAAAAACATTCAGTACTTC. The chain links TRBV2 to TRBJ2-4; 7 bases are shared with TRBD2. This CDR3 has 17 residues. The germline V gene has CDR1 SNHLY and CDR2 FYNNEI. V dropped 3 bases and J dropped 0; count of bases not matched to a gene: 8. Combining the CDR3 with reference TRBV2 and TRBJ2-4 gives the whole variable domain EPEVTQTPSHQVTQMGQEVILRCVPISNHLYFYWYRQILGQKVEFLVSFYNNEISEKSEIFDDQFSVERPDGSNFTLKIRSTKLEDSAMYFCASSDPSGWGAKNIQYFGAGTRLSVL.

This clonotype was observed a handful of times. This chain links TRBV7-8 with TRBJ2-7; the D is unclear. V gave up 1 base and J gave up 7 bases, with 14 bases separating them. In germline, CDR1 is SGHVS, CDR2 FQNEAQ. The CDR3 contains 14 residues. CDR3 bases: TGTGCCAGCAGCTTAGGTGGCCAGCAAGGAGAGCAGTACTTC. Translated: CASSLGGQQGEQYF.

The J gene is TRBJ1-6, the V gene TRBV2; TRBD1 might be the D (5 bases). The CDR3 has 15 residues. The germline gives CDR1 SNHLY, CDR2 FYNNEI. V was cut by 2 bases and J by 7 bases, with 12 bases left in between. The CDR3 bases are TGTGCCAGCAGTGAACGGGACGGATTGAATTCACCCCTCCACTTT. Translated: CASSERDGLNSPLHF.

This clonotype turned up a few times. The CDR3: CASRLSHGAEREAFF. As DNA, the CDR3 is TGTGCCAGCAGGTTATCCCACGGGGCAGAGCGGGAAGCTTTCTTT. The chain is built from TRBV7-6 and TRBJ1-1; D possibly corresponds to TRBD1 (5 bases). Deletions cut 6 bases from V and 8 bases from J, with 22 bases between. The CDR3 covers 15 residues. Germline assignment: CDR1 SGHVS and CDR2 FNYEAQ.

There are a few counts of this clonotype. CDR3 DNA: TGTGCCTGGAGTTCCAGCCCCTACGAGCAGTACTTC. As protein: CAWSSSPYEQYF. The rearrangement uses TRBV30 and TRBJ2-7; D remains unclear. Trimming shortened V by 2 bases and J by 2 bases, and 7 bases separated the two germline ends. This CDR3 has 12 amino acids. CDR1 is GTSNPN, CDR2 SVGIG, per germline (reference sequence).

In DNA form, the CDR3 reads TGCGCCAGCAGCCAAGTAGCGGGGGGGCTTGCAGATACGCAGTATTTT. Protein product: CASSQVAGGLADTQYF. The chain couples TRBV4-3 to TRBJ2-3; 11 bases align to TRBD2. Germline V CDR1 and CDR2: LGHNA, YSLEER. CDR3 size: 16 residues. V lost 1 base to trimming and J lost 4 bases; unmatched junction nucleotides: 4.

The V call is TRBV11-2, the J call TRBJ2-1, with 8 bases lining up with TRBD2. The J segment lost 8 bases and the V segment lost 1 base, leaving 7 bases of the junction unmatched. Germline-derived CDR1 and CDR2 are SGHAT and FQNNGV. The CDR3 is 15 amino acids. The CDR3 loop is CASSLVGGGFDEQFF. The CDR3 DNA reads TGTGCCAGCAGCTTAGTGGGCGGGGGGTTTGATGAGCAGTTCTTC.

The gene calls are TRBV6-1 and TRBJ1-3; D perhaps matches TRBD1 (5 bases). V was trimmed by 6 bases and J by 4 bases, leaving 13 bases between them. The CDR3 contains 14 residues. Per the germline V gene, CDR1 is MNHNS and CDR2 is SASEGT. The CDR3 spells CASRPRVRGNTIYF. As DNA, the CDR3 is TGTGCCAGCAGGCCCAGGGTTCGCGGAAACACCATATATTTT.

CDR3 sequence: CAISEGTGYTDTQYF. The CDR3 nucleotides read TGTGCCATCAGTGAAGGGACAGGGTACACAGATACGCAGTATTTT. V gene TRBV10-3 combines with J gene TRBJ2-3, with TRBD1 matching over 9 bases. This CDR3 comprises 15 residues. Germline-derived CDR1 and CDR2 are ENHRY and SYGVKD. Losses at the gene ends were 3 bases for V and 2 bases for J; bases not matched to a gene: 3.

This clonotype was recorded a few times. CDR3: CASSSGQGAAFYGYTF. For the CDR3, the DNA is TGTGCCAGCAGCAGCGGACAGGGGGCGGCTTTCTATGGCTACACCTTC. The J gene is TRBJ1-2, the V gene TRBV27; the match to TRBD1 covers 11 bases. V gave up 6 bases and J gave up 4 bases; unmatched junction bases: 10. The CDR3 extends over 16 amino acids. CDR1 MNHEY and CDR2 SMNVEV come from the germline V gene (reference sequence).

This chain uses TRBV28 with TRBJ1-5; TRBD1 aligns across 9 bases. Germline-derived CDR1 and CDR2 are MDHEN and SYDVKM. This CDR3 comprises 16 residues. V shed 6 bases, J shed 4 bases, and the junction held 10 bases outside the gene matches. The CDR3 region is CASSSAGTGKNQPQHF. The DNA for the CDR3 is TGTGCCAGCAGCTCCGCCGGGACAGGGAAAAATCAGCCCCAGCATTTT.

The chain employs TRBV20-1 and TRBJ1-6; D not certain. V lost 1 base and J lost 7, with 17 bases in between. Germline V CDR1 and CDR2: DFQATT, SNEGSKA (reference sequence). The CDR3 totals 16 residues. The chain's CDR3 is CSARVLKRVGNSPLHF. The CDR3, as DNA: TGCAGTGCTAGAGTTCTAAAAAGGGTGGGAAATTCACCCCTCCACTTT.

This clonotype was counted a few times. V usage is TRBV25-1 and J usage is TRBJ2-1; tentative D call: TRBD2 (6 bases). V shed 4 bases and J shed 6 bases, with 13 bases lying between them. Germline CDR1 MGHDK, CDR2 SYGVNS. The CDR3 has 14 amino acids. Here the CDR3 reads CASSGGIRSNEQFF. The CDR3 bases are TGTGCCAGCAGTGGCGGGATCCGATCCAATGAGCAGTTCTTC.

The chain employs TRBV12-5 and TRBJ2-3; D is tentatively TRBD1 or TRBD2 (5 bases each). V dropped 7 bases and J dropped 4 bases, with 15 bases sitting between them. Germline loops: CDR1 LGHNT, CDR2 FRNRAP. The CDR3 covers 14 residues. CDR3 amino acids: CASARDPGPDTQYF. Written as DNA, the CDR3 is TGTGCTAGTGCCCGGGACCCCGGTCCAGATACGCAGTATTTT.

This clonotype was counted many times. The J gene is TRBJ1-2, the V gene TRBV12-3 or TRBV12-4; D is undetermined. This CDR3 comprises 14 residues. Trimming cost V 4 bases and J 4 bases, with 13 bases left between them. DNA for the CDR3: TGTGCCAGCAGTTCGGCCAATATCCCCTATGGCTACACCTTC. This encodes CASSSANIPYGYTF.

V gene TRBV20-1 combines with J gene TRBJ1-5, with unresolved D. From germline, CDR1 is DFQATT and CDR2 SNEGSKA (reference sequence). The V end lost 0 bases, the J end lost 6 bases, and 18 bases lay between the germline ends. The CDR3 sequence is 16 residues long. The CDR3 here is CSARDSREGIRQPQHF. DNA of the CDR3: TGCAGTGCTAGAGATTCTCGAGAGGGTATCCGTCAGCCCCAGCATTTT.

There are a few counts of this clonotype. The V and J genes are TRBV29-1 and TRBJ2-5, with TRBD2 identical over 9 bases. Unmatched junction bases numbered 6, after V lost 0 bases and J lost 1 base. Germline values: CDR1 SQVTM, CDR2 ANQGSEA. This CDR3 comprises 16 residues. This CDR3 reads CSVEEWTSASQETQYF. In nucleotides, the CDR3 is TGCAGCGTTGAAGAGTGGACTAGCGCGTCCCAAGAGACCCAGTACTTC. The whole variable domain, remainder taken from reference TRBV29-1 and TRBJ2-5, is SAVISQKPSRDICQRGTSLTIQCQVDSQVTMMFWYRQQPGQSLTLIATANQGSEATYESGFVIDKFPISRPNLTFSTLTVSNMSPEDSSIYLCSVEEWTSASQETQYFGPGTRLLVL.